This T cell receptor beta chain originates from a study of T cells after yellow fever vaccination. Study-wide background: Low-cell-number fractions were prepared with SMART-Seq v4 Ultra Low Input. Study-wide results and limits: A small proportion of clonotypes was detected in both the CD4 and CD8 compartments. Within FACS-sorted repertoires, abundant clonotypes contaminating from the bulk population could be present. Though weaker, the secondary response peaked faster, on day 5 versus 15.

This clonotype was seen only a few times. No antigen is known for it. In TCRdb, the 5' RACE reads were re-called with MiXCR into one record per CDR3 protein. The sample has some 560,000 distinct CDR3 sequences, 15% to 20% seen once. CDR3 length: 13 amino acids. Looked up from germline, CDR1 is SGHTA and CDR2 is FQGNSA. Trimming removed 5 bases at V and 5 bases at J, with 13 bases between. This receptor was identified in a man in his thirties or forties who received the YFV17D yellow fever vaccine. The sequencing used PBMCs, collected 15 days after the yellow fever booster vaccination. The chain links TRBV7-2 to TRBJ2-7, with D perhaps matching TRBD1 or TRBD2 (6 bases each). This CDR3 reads CASSPNREDEQYF. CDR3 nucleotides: TGTGCCAGCAGCCCGAACAGGGAGGACGAGCAGTACTTC.